Presented here are 8 T cell receptor beta chains from one specimen sequenced in a study of T cells in localized non-small cell lung cancer. TCRdb keeps only in-frame clones here, not all; method: immunoSEQ multiplex PCR. The data contain around 30,000 clones, approximately 94% of them seen just once; the ten biggest clones take up 0.73%. Specimen: peripheral blood, collected before any cancer treatment. The source is a woman between 35 and 75 years old with stage I lung adenocarcinoma.

The gene calls are TRBV4-3 and TRBJ2-7; TRBD2 aligns across 13 bases. This CDR3 is built from 15 residues. Trimming cost V 1 base and J 6 bases; bases outside gene matches: 3. Germline V CDR1 and CDR2: LGHNA, YSLEER. CDR3 in DNA: TGCGCCAGCAGCCAAGGACTAGCGGGGGGTTCCGAGCAGTACTTC. Encoded protein: CASSQGLAGGSEQYF.

This CDR3 reads CASSLQETQYF. DNA for the CDR3: TGTGCCAGCAGCTTACAGGAGACCCAGTACTTC. The chain employs TRBV7-2 and TRBJ2-5; no clear D. Trimming removed 2 bases from V and 5 bases from J, with 3 bases in between. Germline V gives CDR1 SGHTA, CDR2 FQGNSA. The CDR3 has 11 amino acids.

This CDR3 is CASSLRFGTARETQYF. The CDR3 region has the DNA TGTGCCAGCAGTCTACGATTTGGGACAGCCAGGGAGACCCAGTACTTC. The chain recombines TRBV27 with TRBJ2-5; 7 bases align to TRBD1. V was clipped by 5 bases and J by 5 bases; unmatched bases: 14. This CDR3 contains 16 residues. From germline, CDR1 is MNHEY and CDR2 SMNVEV (reference sequence).

The CDR3 is CASSPGQGASEQYF. CDR3 DNA sequence: TGTGCCAGCTCACCGGGACAGGGGGCGAGCGAGCAGTACTTC. This chain joins TRBV18 and TRBJ2-7, with 12 nucleotides matching TRBD1. Trimming took 3 bases from V and 6 from J; bases not matched to a gene: 3. The germline gives CDR1 KGHSH, CDR2 LQKENI. The CDR3 is 14 amino acids.

The chain is built from TRBV18 and TRBJ2-1; D may be TRBD2 (5 bases). CDR3 length: 15 residues. Germline values: CDR1 KGHSH, CDR2 LQKENI. V was shortened by 6 bases and J by 2 bases, with 14 bases between the two germline ends. The chain's CDR3 is CASSRDKWAYNEQFF. The DNA of the CDR3 is TGTGCCAGCTCCCGGGATAAGTGGGCCTACAATGAGCAGTTCTTC.

The chain carries TRBV11-2 and TRBJ2-7; the match to TRBD1 covers 7 bases. V trimming: 5 bases; J trimming: 0 bases; junction bases outside the gene matches: 7. This CDR3 is built from 15 residues. Germline CDR1 SGHAT, CDR2 FQNNGV. The CDR3 is CASSHRGMSSYEQYF. For the CDR3, the DNA is TGTGCCAGCAGCCACAGGGGTATGAGCTCCTACGAGCAGTACTTC.

The chain has TRBV27 and TRBJ1-2; the D gene is possibly TRBD1 (5 bases). This CDR3 has 13 amino acids. From germline, CDR1 is MNHEY and CDR2 SMNVEV (reference sequence). With 2 bases removed from V and 4 bases from J, the gap between germline ends came to 8 bases. The CDR3 DNA reads as TGTGCCAGCAGTTTAAGTGGGACCTATGGCTACACCTTC. The encoded protein is CASSLSGTYGYTF.

This chain connects TRBV28 to TRBJ2-6, with TRBD1 matching over 7 bases. Germline V gives CDR1 MDHEN, CDR2 SYDVKM. CDR3 length: 18 amino acids. J was trimmed by 0 bases and V by 4 bases; bases with no gene match: 9. The CDR3 is CASSSFFNRGSGANVLTF. The CDR3 DNA reads as TGTGCCAGCAGTTCGTTCTTCAACAGGGGCTCTGGGGCCAACGTCCTGACTTTC.